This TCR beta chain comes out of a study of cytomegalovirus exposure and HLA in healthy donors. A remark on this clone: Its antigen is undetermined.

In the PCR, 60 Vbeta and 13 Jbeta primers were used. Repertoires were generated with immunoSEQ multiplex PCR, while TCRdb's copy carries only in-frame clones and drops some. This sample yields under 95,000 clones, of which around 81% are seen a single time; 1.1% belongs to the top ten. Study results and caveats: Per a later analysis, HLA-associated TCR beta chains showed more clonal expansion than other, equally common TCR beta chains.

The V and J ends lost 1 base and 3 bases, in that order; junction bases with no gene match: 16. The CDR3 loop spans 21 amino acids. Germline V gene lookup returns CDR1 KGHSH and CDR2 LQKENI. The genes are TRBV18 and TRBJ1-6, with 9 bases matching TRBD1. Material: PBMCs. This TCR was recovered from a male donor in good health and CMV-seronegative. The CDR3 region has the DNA TGTGCCAGCTCACCACGGGTGCTGGGACAGGGACTCGCGAACTATAATTCACCCCTCCACTTT. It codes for CASSPRVLGQGLANYNSPLHF.